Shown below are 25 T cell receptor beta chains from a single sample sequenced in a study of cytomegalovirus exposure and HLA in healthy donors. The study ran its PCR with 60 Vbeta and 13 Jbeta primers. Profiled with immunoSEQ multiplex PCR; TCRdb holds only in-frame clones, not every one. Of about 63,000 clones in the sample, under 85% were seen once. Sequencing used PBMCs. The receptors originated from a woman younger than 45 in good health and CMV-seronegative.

In DNA form, the CDR3 reads TGTGCCAGCAGCTTAGATAGACTAGCGGGGGGGCTGTACAATGAGCAGTTCTTC. This codes for CASSLDRLAGGLYNEQFF. This rearrangement joins TRBV11-2 to TRBJ2-1, with 14 bases aligning to TRBD2. Germline V gene data show CDR1 as SGHAT and CDR2 as FQNNGV. The CDR3 runs to 18 residues. Trimming cost V 0 bases and J 4 bases; bases outside gene matches: 5.

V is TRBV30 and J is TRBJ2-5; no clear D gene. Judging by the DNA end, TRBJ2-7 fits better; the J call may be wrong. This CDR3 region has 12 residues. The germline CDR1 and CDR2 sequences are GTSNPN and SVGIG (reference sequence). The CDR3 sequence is CAWSLIYYEQYF. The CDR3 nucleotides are TGTGCCTGGAGTTTGATTTACTACGAGCAGTACTTC.

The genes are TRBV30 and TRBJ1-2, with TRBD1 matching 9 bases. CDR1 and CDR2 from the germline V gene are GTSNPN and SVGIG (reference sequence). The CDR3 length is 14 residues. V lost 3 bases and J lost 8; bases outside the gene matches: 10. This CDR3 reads CAWRQDRGLWGYTF. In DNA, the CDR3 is TGTGCCTGGAGACAGGACAGGGGACTATGGGGCTACACCTTC.

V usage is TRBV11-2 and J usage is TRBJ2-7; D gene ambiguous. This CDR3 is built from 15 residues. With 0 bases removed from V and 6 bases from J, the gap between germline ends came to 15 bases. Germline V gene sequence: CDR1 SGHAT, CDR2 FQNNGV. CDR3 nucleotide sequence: TGTGCCAGCAGCTTAGATATTTCTGGCCGCGGCGAGCAGTACGTC. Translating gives CASSLDISGRGEQYV.

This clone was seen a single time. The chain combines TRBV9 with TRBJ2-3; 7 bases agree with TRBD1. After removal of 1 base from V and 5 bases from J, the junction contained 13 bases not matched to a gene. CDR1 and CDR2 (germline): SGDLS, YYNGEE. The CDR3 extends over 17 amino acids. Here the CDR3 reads CASSVSGGALGKDTQYF. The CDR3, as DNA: TGTGCCAGCAGCGTATCAGGGGGAGCCCTAGGTAAAGATACGCAGTATTTT.

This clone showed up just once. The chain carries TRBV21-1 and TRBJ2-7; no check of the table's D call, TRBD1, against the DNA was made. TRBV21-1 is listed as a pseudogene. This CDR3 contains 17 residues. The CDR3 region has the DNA TGTGCCAGCAGCAACGGGACAGGGGGCGCCTTTTCCTACGAGCAGTACGTC. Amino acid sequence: CASSNGTGGAFSYEQYV.

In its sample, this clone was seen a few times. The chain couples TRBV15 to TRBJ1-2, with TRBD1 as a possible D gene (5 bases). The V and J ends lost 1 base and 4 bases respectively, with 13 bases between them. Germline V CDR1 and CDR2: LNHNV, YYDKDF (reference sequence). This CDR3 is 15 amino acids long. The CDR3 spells CATSRADSFFYGYTF. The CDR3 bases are TGTGCCACCAGCAGAGCTGACAGCTTTTTCTATGGCTACACCTTC.

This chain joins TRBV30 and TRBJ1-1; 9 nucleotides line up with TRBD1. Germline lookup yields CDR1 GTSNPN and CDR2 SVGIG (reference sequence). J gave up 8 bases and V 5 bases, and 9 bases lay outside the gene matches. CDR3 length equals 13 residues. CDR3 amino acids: CAWVPGQGPEAFF. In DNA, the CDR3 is TGTGCCTGGGTCCCGGGACAGGGCCCAGAAGCTTTCTTT.

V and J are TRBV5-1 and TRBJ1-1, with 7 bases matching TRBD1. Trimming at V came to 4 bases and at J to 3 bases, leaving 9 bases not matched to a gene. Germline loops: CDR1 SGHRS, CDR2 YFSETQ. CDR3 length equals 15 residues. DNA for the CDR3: TGCGCCAGCAGCCCTGGACAGGAGGTAGACACTGAAGCTTTCTTT. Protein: CASSPGQEVDTEAFF.

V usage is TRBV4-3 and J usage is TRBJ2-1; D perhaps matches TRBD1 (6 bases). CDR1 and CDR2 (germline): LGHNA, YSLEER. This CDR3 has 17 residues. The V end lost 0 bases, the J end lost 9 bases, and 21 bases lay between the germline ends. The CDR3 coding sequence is TGCGCCAGCAGCCAAGATGTTTCCCGCAGGGGAGAGAGTGAGCAGTTCTTC. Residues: CASSQDVSRRGESEQFF.

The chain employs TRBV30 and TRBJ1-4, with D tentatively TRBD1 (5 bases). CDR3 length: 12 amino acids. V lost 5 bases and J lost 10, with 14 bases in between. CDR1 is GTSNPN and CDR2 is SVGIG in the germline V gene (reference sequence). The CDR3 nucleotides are TGTGCCTGGGAGGCCCCGGGACTAAAACTGTTTTTT. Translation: CAWEAPGLKLFF.

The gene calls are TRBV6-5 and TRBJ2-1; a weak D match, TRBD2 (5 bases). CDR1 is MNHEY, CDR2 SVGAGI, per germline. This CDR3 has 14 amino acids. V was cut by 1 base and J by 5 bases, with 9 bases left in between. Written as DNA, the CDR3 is TGTGCCAGCAGTTACTGGGAGAACCACAATGAGCAGTTCTTC. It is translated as CASSYWENHNEQFF.

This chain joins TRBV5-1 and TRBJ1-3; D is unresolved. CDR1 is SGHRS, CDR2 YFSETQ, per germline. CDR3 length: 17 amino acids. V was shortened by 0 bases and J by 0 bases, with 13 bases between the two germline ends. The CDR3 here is CASSLGRSVASGNTIYF. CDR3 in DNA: TGCGCCAGCAGCTTGGGGCGCAGCGTCGCCTCTGGAAACACCATATATTTT.

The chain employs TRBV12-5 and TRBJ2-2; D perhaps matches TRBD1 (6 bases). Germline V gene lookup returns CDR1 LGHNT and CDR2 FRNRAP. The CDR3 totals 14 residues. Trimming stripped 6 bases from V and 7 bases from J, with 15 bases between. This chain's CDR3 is CASGPPGAVGELFF. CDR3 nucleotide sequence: TGTGCTAGTGGCCCCCCAGGGGCAGTCGGGGAGCTGTTTTTT.

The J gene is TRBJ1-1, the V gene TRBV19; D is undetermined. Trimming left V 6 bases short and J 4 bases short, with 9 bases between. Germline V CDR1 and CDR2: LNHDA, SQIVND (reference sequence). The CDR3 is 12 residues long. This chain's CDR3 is CASSSGFTEAFF. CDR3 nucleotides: TGTGCCAGTAGCTCCGGGTTCACTGAAGCTTTCTTT.

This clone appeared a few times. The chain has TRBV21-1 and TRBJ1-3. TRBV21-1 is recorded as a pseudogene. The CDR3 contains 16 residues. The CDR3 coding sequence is TGTGCCAGCAGCAAAGGGAACCGGGTATCGGGAAACACCATATATTTT. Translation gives CASSKGNRVSGNTIYF.

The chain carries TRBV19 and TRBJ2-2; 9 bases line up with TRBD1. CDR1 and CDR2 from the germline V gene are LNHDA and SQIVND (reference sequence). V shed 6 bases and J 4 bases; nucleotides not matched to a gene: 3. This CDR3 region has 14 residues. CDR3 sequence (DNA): TGTGCCAGTAGCTCGACAGGGGGCACCGGGGAGCTGTTTTTT. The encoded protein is CASSSTGGTGELFF.

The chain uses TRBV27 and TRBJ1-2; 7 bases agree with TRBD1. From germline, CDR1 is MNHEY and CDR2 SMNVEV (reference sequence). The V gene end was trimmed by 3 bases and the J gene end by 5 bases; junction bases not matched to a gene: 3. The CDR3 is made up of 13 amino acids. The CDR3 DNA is TGTGCCAGCAGTTTGGGGACAGCGTATGGCTACACCTTC. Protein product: CASSLGTAYGYTF.

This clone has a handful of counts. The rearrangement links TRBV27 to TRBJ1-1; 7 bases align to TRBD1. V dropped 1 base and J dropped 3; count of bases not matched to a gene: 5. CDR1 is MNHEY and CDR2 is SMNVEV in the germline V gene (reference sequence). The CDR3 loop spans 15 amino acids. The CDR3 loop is CASSLYGRGDTEAFF. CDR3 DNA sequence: TGTGCCAGCAGTTTATATGGCAGGGGGGACACTGAAGCTTTCTTT.

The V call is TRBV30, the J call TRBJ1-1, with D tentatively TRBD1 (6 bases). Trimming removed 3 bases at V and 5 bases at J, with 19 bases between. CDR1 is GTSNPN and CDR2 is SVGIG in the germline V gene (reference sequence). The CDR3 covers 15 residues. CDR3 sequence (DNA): TGTGCCTGGAGGATAGGACAGCAGGTTTATACTGAAGCTTTCTTT. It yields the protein CAWRIGQQVYTEAFF.

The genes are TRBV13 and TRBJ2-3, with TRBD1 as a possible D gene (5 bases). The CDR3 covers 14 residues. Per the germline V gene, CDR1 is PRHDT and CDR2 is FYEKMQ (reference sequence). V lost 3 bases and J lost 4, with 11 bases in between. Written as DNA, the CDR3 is TGTGCCAGCAGCTTCACCACAGGTGCAGATACGCAGTATTTT. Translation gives CASSFTTGADTQYF.

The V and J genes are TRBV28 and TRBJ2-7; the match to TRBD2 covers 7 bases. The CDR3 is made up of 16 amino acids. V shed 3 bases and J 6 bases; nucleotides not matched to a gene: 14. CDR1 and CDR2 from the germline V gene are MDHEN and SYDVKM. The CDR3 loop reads CASSFYAAGGSSEQYV. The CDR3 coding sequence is TGTGCCAGCAGTTTTTACGCTGCTGGCGGGAGCTCCGAGCAGTACGTC.

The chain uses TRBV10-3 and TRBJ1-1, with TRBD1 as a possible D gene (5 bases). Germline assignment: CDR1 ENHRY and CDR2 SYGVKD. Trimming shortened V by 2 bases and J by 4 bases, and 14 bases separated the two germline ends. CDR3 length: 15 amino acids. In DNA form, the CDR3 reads TGTGCCATCAGTGAGATCGGGGGGGTAGGCACTGAAGCTTTCTTT. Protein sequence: CAISEIGGVGTEAFF.

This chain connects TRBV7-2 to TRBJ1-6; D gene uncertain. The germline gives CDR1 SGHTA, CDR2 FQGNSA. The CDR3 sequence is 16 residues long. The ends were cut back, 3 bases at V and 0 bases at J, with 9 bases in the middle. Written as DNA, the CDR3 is TGTGCCAGCAGCTTGGAGTTGAGCTCCTATAATTCACCCCTCCACTTT. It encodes CASSLELSSYNSPLHF.

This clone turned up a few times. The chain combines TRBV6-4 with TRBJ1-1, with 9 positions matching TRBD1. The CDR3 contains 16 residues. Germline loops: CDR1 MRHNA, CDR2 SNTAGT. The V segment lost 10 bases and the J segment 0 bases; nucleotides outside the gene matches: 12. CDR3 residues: CANPPGQGAMNTEAFF. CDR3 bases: TGTGCCAACCCGCCGGGACAGGGCGCGATGAACACTGAAGCTTTCTTT.